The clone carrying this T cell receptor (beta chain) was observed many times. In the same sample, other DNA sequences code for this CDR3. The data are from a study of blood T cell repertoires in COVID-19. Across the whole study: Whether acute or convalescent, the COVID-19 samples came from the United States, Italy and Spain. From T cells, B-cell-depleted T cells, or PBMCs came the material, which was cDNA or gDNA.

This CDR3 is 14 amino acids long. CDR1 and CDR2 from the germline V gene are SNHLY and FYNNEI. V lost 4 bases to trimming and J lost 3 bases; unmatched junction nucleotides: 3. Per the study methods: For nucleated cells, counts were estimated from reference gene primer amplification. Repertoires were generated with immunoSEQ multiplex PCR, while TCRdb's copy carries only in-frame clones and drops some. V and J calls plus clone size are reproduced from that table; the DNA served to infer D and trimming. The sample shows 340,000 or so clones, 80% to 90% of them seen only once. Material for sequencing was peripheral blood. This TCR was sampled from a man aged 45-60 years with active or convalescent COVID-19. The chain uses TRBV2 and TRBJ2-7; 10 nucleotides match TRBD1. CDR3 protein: CASSVGTGDYEQYF. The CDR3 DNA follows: TGTGCCAGCAGTGTAGGGACAGGGGACTACGAGCAGTACTTC.